A selection of T cell receptor beta chains follows, all from one sample in a study of T cell responses to AZD1222 COVID-19 vaccine. Some clones are missing from TCRdb's copy, which holds only in-frame ones; the method was immunoSEQ multiplex PCR. Of about 150,000 clones listed, 90% are singletons. The source material was peripheral blood, sampled on day 0 of AZD1222 vaccination. The receptors here all came from an adult in good health. Both conserved end residues are part of each CDR3. A D gene is named only where the DNA matches it firmly. The listing skips clone size in some rows; elsewhere it reads once, few, many or a size class.

size: NA; V: TRBV5-1; D: TRBD2; J: TRBJ2-3; DNA: TGCGCCAGCAGGTCCGCGACTAGCGGCACAGATACGCAGTATTTT; CDR3: CASRSATSGTDTQYF
size: NA; V: TRBV5-1; D: NA; J: TRBJ1-6; DNA: TGCGCCAGCAGCTTGGGACAGGCTCTTGGGGCACCCCTCCACTTT; CDR3: CASSLGQALGAPLHF
size: few; V: TRBV27; D: NA; J: TRBJ1-6; DNA: TGTGCCAGCTGCCCGGGGGGGGTAAGGAATTCACCCCTCCACTTT; CDR3: CASCPGGVRNSPLHF
size: NA; V: TRBV7-3; D: TRBD1; J: TRBJ2-1; DNA: TGTGCCAGCAGCTTACAGACAGGGGGGCCCCTTAATGAGCAGTTCTTC; CDR3: CASSLQTGGPLNEQFF
size: once; V: TRBV4-1; D: NA; J: TRBJ2-3; DNA: TGCGCCAGCAGCCAAGTCATGGACGGCGGCACAGATACGCAGTATTTT; CDR3: CASSQVMDGGTDTQYF
size: once; V: TRBV14; D: TRBD1; J: TRBJ1-4; DNA: TGTGCCAGCAGCCAAGACCCCACAACAGGGGCGATCCTAACTAATGAAAAACTGTTTTTT; CDR3: CASSQDPTTGAILTNEKLFF
size: NA; V: TRBV5-1; D: NA; J: TRBJ2-3; DNA: TGCGCCAGCAGCTTGGGTCAGGGGACTGGGGATACGCAGTATTTT; CDR3: CASSLGQGTGDTQYF
size: NA; V: TRBV27; D: NA; J: TRBJ2-1; DNA: TGTGCCAGCACAACCCCCCCCTACGGGCCATACAATGAGCAGTTCTTC; CDR3: CASTTPPYGPYNEQFF
size: NA; V: TRBV9; D: NA; J: TRBJ1-2; DNA: TGTGCCAGCAGGGCAGGGACTAGCGGTGGCTACACCTTC; CDR3: CASRAGTSGGYTF
size: few; V: TRBV11-3; D: NA; J: TRBJ2-5; DNA: TGTGCCAGCAGCGCCACTAGAGGACTACAAGAGACCCAGTACTTC; CDR3: CASSATRGLQETQYF
size: NA; V: TRBV2; D: TRBD2; J: TRBJ2-7; DNA: TGTGCCAGCATAGGGACTAGTTGGTCGGGGCAGTACTTC; CDR3: CASIGTSWSGQYF
size: NA; V: TRBV7-9; D: TRBD1; J: TRBJ2-1; DNA: TGTGCCAGCAGCGCGACAGGGGCAGGCTCCTACAATGAGCAGTTCTTC; CDR3: CASSATGAGSYNEQFF
size: NA; V: TRBV18; D: NA; J: TRBJ1-4; DNA: TGTGCCAGCTCACCTGGGCCGGAGATGCTGTTTTTT; CDR3: CASSPGPEMLFF
size: NA; V: TRBV5-4; D: NA; J: TRBJ2-7; DNA: TGTGCCAGCAGCTTGCAGGGCTCCTACGAGCAGTACTTC; CDR3: CASSLQGSYEQYF
size: NA; V: TRBV29-1; D: NA; J: TRBJ1-2; DNA: TGCAGCGTTGAAACAGTCCCCTACTATGGCTACACCTTC; CDR3: CSVETVPYYGYTF
size: few; V: TRBV28; D: NA; J: TRBJ1-2; DNA: TGTGCCAGCAGTTTCGTAGTTCTCTCTGGCTACACCTTC; CDR3: CASSFVVLSGYTF
size: NA; V: TRBV29-1; D: TRBD1; J: TRBJ1-4; DNA: TGCAGCGTTGAGCGGACAGGGGGCGAAAAACTGTTTTTT; CDR3: CSVERTGGEKLFF
size: NA; V: TRBV15; D: NA; J: TRBJ1-1; DNA: TGTGCCACCAGCACCCCAGGGGTAGAGAACACTGAAGCTTTCTTT; CDR3: CATSTPGVENTEAFF
size: NA; V: TRBV27; D: NA; J: TRBJ1-4; DNA: TGTGCCAGCACCCTCACGAGCCCAACTAATGAAAAACTGTTTTTT; CDR3: CASTLTSPTNEKLFF
size: NA; V: TRBV7-9; D: TRBD2; J: TRBJ2-1; DNA: TGTGCCAGCAGCTTACCTGGCGGGGGTTACAATGAGCAGTTCTTC; CDR3: CASSLPGGGYNEQFF
size: NA; V: TRBV11-1; D: NA; J: TRBJ1-1; DNA: TGTGCCAGCAGCTTAAGGAGGGGTAGTGCTGAAGCTTTCTTT; CDR3: CASSLRRGSAEAFF
size: NA; V: TRBV14; D: TRBD1; J: TRBJ1-1; DNA: TGTGCCAGCAGCCTCTGGGACAGCGGGAACACTGAAGCTTTCTTT; CDR3: CASSLWDSGNTEAFF
size: NA; V: TRBV6-5; D: NA; J: TRBJ2-2; DNA: TGTGCCAGCAGTTACCGACAGAACACCGGGGAGCTGTTTTTT; CDR3: CASSYRQNTGELFF
size: NA; V: TRBV28; D: NA; J: TRBJ1-4; DNA: TGTGCCAGCAGTTTATTGGACAGTCCTAATGAAAAACTGTTTTTT; CDR3: CASSLLDSPNEKLFF
size: once; V: TRBV14; D: NA; J: TRBJ2-3; DNA: TGTGCCAGCAGCCCCCCGGGACTTCTCACAGATACGCAGTATTTT; CDR3: CASSPPGLLTDTQYF
size: NA; V: TRBV9; D: NA; J: TRBJ1-3; DNA: TGTGCCAGCAGCGGGGGACACGCCCTCGGAAACACCATATATTTT; CDR3: CASSGGHALGNTIYF
size: NA; V: TRBV5-5; D: NA; J: TRBJ2-7; DNA: TGTGCCAGCAGCTTCTACGGGGACTGGGTCTCCTACGAGCAGTACTTC; CDR3: CASSFYGDWVSYEQYF
size: NA; V: TRBV30; D: NA; J: TRBJ2-4; DNA: TGTGCCTGGAGGACAGGATTAAACATTCAGTACTTC; CDR3: CAWRTGLNIQYF
size: few; V: TRBV5-1; D: TRBD2; J: TRBJ2-1; DNA: TGCGCCAGCAGCTTGGAACTAGCGGGAGTTGGGGGTCATGGTGAGCAGTTCTTC; CDR3: CASSLELAGVGGHGEQFF
size: once; V: TRBV9; D: TRBD1; J: TRBJ1-5; DNA: TGTGCCAGCGGGACAGGCGAAGGACCACTAGATAGCAATCAGCCCCAGCATTTT; CDR3: CASGTGEGPLDSNQPQHF
size: NA; V: TRBV19; D: NA; J: TRBJ2-3; DNA: TGTGCCAGTAGTTTCGACCGACAGTTCACAGATACGCAGTATTTT; CDR3: CASSFDRQFTDTQYF
size: NA; V: TRBV5-5; D: NA; J: TRBJ2-2; DNA: TGTGCCAGCAGAGCGTTCACCGGGACAAACACCGGGGAGCTGTTTTTT; CDR3: CASRAFTGTNTGELFF
size: NA; V: TRBV11-2; D: TRBD2; J: TRBJ2-7; DNA: TGTGCCAGCATCGGGACTAGCGGGAGTCTGTCCTACGAGCAGTACTTC; CDR3: CASIGTSGSLSYEQYF